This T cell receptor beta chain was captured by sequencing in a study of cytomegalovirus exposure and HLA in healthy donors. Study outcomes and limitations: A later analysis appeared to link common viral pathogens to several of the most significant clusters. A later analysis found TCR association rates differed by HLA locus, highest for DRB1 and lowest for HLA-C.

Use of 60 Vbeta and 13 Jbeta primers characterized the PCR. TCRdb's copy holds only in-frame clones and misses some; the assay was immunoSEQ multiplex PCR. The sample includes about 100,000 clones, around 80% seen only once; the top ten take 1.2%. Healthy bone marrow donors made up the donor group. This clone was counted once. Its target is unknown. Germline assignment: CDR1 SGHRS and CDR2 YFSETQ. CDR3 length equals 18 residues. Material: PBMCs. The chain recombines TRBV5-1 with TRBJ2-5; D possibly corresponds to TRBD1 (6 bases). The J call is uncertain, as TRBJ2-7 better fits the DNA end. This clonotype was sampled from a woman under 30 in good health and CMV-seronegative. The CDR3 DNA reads TGCGCCAGCAGCTCGGAGACCCCGGACAGCTCGACGTCCTACGAGCAGTACTTC. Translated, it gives CASSSETPDSSTSYEQYF.